This TCR beta chain was recovered during a study of T cells after yellow fever vaccination. Study-level results: After the booster, about 95% of CD4 and about nine tenths of CD8 primary-response clones were re-detected. A secondary response was less intense yet reached its peak sooner, at day 5 versus 15. Of the clonotypes, a small share occurred in both CD4 and CD8 compartments. The study noted that FACS-sorted repertoires could contain abundant clonotypes contaminating from the bulk population.

CDR1 is SGHRS, CDR2 YFSETQ, per germline. V lost 5 bases and J 0 bases, leaving 14 bases between the germline ends. This CDR3 contains 15 residues. This clonotype was seen more than once but under ten times. Its specificity is unknown. TCRdb redid the calling of the 5' RACE reads with MiXCR, one entry per CDR3 protein. The top ten clones hold approximately 0.85% of a sample with about 240,000 distinct CDR3 sequences, roughly 7.2% of them seen once. The TCR was taken from a man aged 25-40 years who received the YFV17D yellow fever vaccine. Sequenced here: CD4+ T cells sorted from PBMCs, sampled 15 days after the yellow fever booster vaccination. This chain uses TRBV5-1 with TRBJ2-5; D uncertain. CDR3 DNA: TGCGCCAGCAGAAGCAACGGACCGTACCAAGAGACCCAGTACTTC. It codes for CASRSNGPYQETQYF.